What follows are 5 T cell receptor beta chains derived from one specimen sequenced in a study of cytomegalovirus exposure and HLA in healthy donors. The PCR used 60 Vbeta and 13 Jbeta primers. Some clones are missing from TCRdb's copy, which holds only in-frame ones; the method was immunoSEQ multiplex PCR. The sample consists of over 150,000 clones, about three quarters of them appearing once. Input material: PBMCs. These receptors were obtained from a woman aged 55-69 years in good health and CMV-seropositive.

V usage is TRBV27 and J usage is TRBJ2-1; 8 bases map to TRBD1. In germline, CDR1 is MNHEY, CDR2 SMNVEV (reference sequence). The CDR3 runs 15 residues. V dropped 5 bases and J dropped 10; count of bases not matched to a gene: 13. This CDR3 reads CASSLERTGMEEQFF. The CDR3, as DNA: TGTGCCAGCAGTCTGGAGCGGACAGGGATGGAGGAGCAGTTCTTC.

This clone was counted only a few times. The chain carries TRBV9 and TRBJ2-2, with D possibly TRBD1 on 6 matching bases. In germline, CDR1 is SGDLS, CDR2 YYNGEE. Trimming stripped 0 bases from V and 3 bases from J, with 9 bases between. This CDR3 has 15 amino acids. The CDR3 protein is CASSVAGAYTGELFF. For the CDR3, the DNA is TGTGCCAGCAGCGTAGCAGGGGCGTACACCGGGGAGCTGTTTTTT. The full variable domain, rest sourced from reference TRBV9 and TRBJ2-2, is DSGVTQTPKHLITATGQRVTLRCSPRSGDLSVYWYQQSLDQGLQFLIQYYNGEERAKGNILERFSAQQFPDLHSELNLSSLELGDSALYFCASSVAGAYTGELFFGEGSRLTVL.

The chain is built from TRBV2 and TRBJ2-5; TRBD1 matches at 7 bases. The DNA end favors TRBJ2-7, so the J call may be wrong. The V gene's germline CDR1 is SNHLY and CDR2 FYNNEI. CDR3 length: 14 amino acids. In nucleotides, the CDR3 is TGTGCCAGCAGTTCAGCAGGGGGAGCCTACGAGCAGTACTTC. Translating gives CASSSAGGAYEQYF.

The chain uses TRBV2 and TRBJ2-3; D possibly corresponds to TRBD2 (6 bases). V lost 1 base and J 11 bases, leaving 22 bases between the germline ends. Germline CDR1 and CDR2: SNHLY and FYNNEI. The CDR3 covers 16 residues. The CDR3 DNA is TGTGCCAGCAGTGAAGGGAGCGGGCGTTCCCCATCGATGCAGTATTTT. Protein: CASSEGSGRSPSMQYF.

The chain carries TRBV6-1 and TRBJ2-7; perhaps TRBD1 as D (6 bases). This CDR3 spans 13 amino acids. The germline V and J ends were trimmed by 7 bases and 2 bases, with 12 bases remaining between them. Germline CDR1 reads MNHNS; CDR2 reads SASEGT. The CDR3, as DNA: TGTGCCAGCACCCCCCCAGGGGCCTACGAGCAGTACTTC. Its protein is CASTPPGAYEQYF.